One and the same sample provided the 29 T cell receptor beta chains below, sequenced in a study of vaccination and CD4 T cells after COVID-19. Treatment of the sample: roughly 11-day PBMC culture with coronavirus spike peptide pools or control peptides (ViraFEST assay). No antigens are known for them. At the Johns Hopkins FTIC core, DNA taken from cultured CD4+ T cells was sequenced by way of the Oncomine TCR Beta short-read assay. One entry per CDR3 protein results from TCRdb running MiXCR on the PCR reads. Here the sample spans roughly 20,000 distinct CDR3 sequences, approximately 50% being singletons. The sample comprised CD4+ T cells from blood, cultured in vitro. These receptors were obtained from a human donor who had recovered from COVID-19.

V is TRBV7-9 and J is TRBJ1-2, with 9 bases lining up with TRBD1. Germline-derived CDR1 and CDR2 are SEHNR and FQNEAQ (reference sequence). Unmatched junction bases numbered 4, after V lost 5 bases and J lost 3 bases. The CDR3 has 14 amino acids. The CDR3, as DNA: TGTGCCAGCAGCGGACAGGGGAGTGACTATGGCTACACCTTC. It is translated as CASSGQGSDYGYTF.

This clonotype was detected only once. The V call is TRBV4-1, the J call TRBJ1-4; D ambiguous. Germline CDR1 is MGHRA and CDR2 is YSYEKL. The CDR3 totals 12 residues. Trimming removed 2 bases from V and 7 bases from J, with 5 bases in between. CDR3 in DNA: TGCGCCAGCAGCCAAACGGGTGAAAAACTGTTTTTT. Amino acids: CASSQTGEKLFF.

The V gene is TRBV6-2 or TRBV6-3, the J gene TRBJ2-5; TRBD2 might be the D (7 bases). V shed 6 bases and J shed 5 bases, with 19 bases lying between them. The CDR3 contains 15 residues. Germline CDR1 is MNHEY and CDR2 is SVGEGT. CDR3 bases: TGTGCCAGCAGAAAAGGGGGGGTTAATGTCGAGACCCAGTACTTC. Translating it yields CASRKGGVNVETQYF.

This clonotype was counted only a few times. An end of the junction does not agree with germline; a read error may underlie this. V gene TRBV7-7 combines with J gene TRBJ2-5; D ambiguous. The CDR3 consists of 13 residues. Germline V gene lookup returns CDR1 SSHAT and CDR2 FNYEAQ (reference sequence). The CDR3, as DNA: TGTGCTAGCAGCCCCCAAGCTGCCCAGACCCAGTACTTC. Translating it yields CASSPQAAQTQYF.

DNA for the CDR3: TGTGCCAGCGTGGACAATCGCAATCAGCCCCAGCATTTT. It encodes CASVDNRNQPQHF. The chain combines TRBV2 with TRBJ1-5; TRBD1 might be the D (5 bases). The V and J ends lost 8 bases and 2 bases respectively, with 10 bases between them. The CDR3 loop spans 13 amino acids. Germline V gene lookup returns CDR1 SNHLY and CDR2 FYNNEI.

CDR3 loop: CASSIDRRPSYGYTF. The CDR3 DNA is TGTGCCAGTAGTATAGATCGGCGACCCAGCTATGGCTACACCTTC. This chain joins TRBV19 and TRBJ1-2; D is uncertain. Per the germline V gene, CDR1 is LNHDA and CDR2 is SQIVND (reference sequence). With 0 bases removed from V and 4 bases from J, the gap between germline ends came to 12 bases. The CDR3 contains 15 residues.

This clonotype was picked up a small number of times. The chain joins TRBV9 to TRBJ1-1, with D possibly TRBD1 on 5 matching bases. V was trimmed by 0 bases and J by 4 bases, leaving 13 bases between them. Germline CDR1 reads SGDLS; CDR2 reads YYNGEE. The CDR3 sequence is 15 residues long. The CDR3 protein is CASSVDPQGSTEAFF. The CDR3 DNA sequence: TGTGCCAGCAGCGTAGACCCCCAGGGTAGCACTGAAGCTTTCTTT.

This clonotype was recorded a few times. The V and J genes are TRBV7-3 and TRBJ2-2; D is possibly TRBD1 or TRBD2 (5 bases each). Trimming shortened V by 5 bases and J by 0 bases, and 10 bases separated the two germline ends. CDR3 length: 15 residues. CDR1 SGHTA and CDR2 FQGTGA come from the germline V gene. The DNA for the CDR3 is TGTGCCAGCAGCCGAGGGGCGCCGAACACCGGGGAGCTGTTTTTT. Residues: CASSRGAPNTGELFF.

This clonotype was seen only a few times. The V call is TRBV6-5, the J call TRBJ2-2, with 7 bases lining up with TRBD2. Germline CDR1 is MNHEY and CDR2 is SVGAGI. The CDR3 loop spans 17 amino acids. With V trimmed by 3 bases and J by 2 bases, 9 bases remained unmatched. The CDR3 DNA sequence: TGTGCCAGCAGTTATCAAACCGGGACTATTAACACCGGGGAGCTGTTTTTT. Translating it yields CASSYQTGTINTGELFF.

V gene TRBV20-1 combines with J gene TRBJ2-2; TRBD2 agrees at 8 bases. The V gene's germline CDR1 is DFQATT and CDR2 SNEGSKA (reference sequence). J was trimmed by 5 bases and V by 5 bases; bases with no gene match: 7. The CDR3 totals 14 residues. The CDR3 loop reads CSAQAGVRTGELFF. The CDR3 DNA reads TGCAGTGCTCAAGCGGGAGTACGGACCGGGGAGCTGTTTTTT.

J is TRBJ2-3 and V is TRBV5-4; the D gene is possibly TRBD2 (6 bases). The CDR3 loop spans 15 amino acids. Per germline, CDR1 SGHNT and CDR2 YYREEE (reference sequence). V lost 0 bases and J lost 2, with 10 bases in between. Here the CDR3 DNA reads TGTGCCAGCAGCTTGGACGGGAGCTACACAGATACGCAGTATTTT. This encodes CASSLDGSYTDTQYF.

The V and J genes are TRBV24-1 and TRBJ2-3; 7 bases map to TRBD2. The germline gives CDR1 KGHDR, CDR2 SFDVKD. J was trimmed by 4 bases and V by 0 bases; bases with no gene match: 9. CDR3 length: 17 residues. CDR3 bases: TGTGCCACCAGTGATTTGGGGCGGGAGCCCGAGGCAGATACGCAGTATTTT. Its protein is CATSDLGREPEADTQYF.

The chain has TRBV20-1 and TRBJ2-7; D may be TRBD1 (6 bases). V lost 0 bases and J 2 bases, leaving 20 bases between the germline ends. From germline, CDR1 is DFQATT and CDR2 SNEGSKA (reference sequence). The CDR3 extends over 17 amino acids. In DNA form, the CDR3 reads TGCAGTGCTAGAGAAAAGGAGTCTTGGGACACTCCCTACGAGCAGTACTTC. This translates into CSAREKESWDTPYEQYF.

The rearrangement uses TRBV6-1 and TRBJ2-6; D unclear. Trimming pared 2 bases from V and 3 bases from J, leaving 2 bases between. This CDR3 has 13 amino acids. From germline, CDR1 is MNHNS and CDR2 SASEGT. DNA for the CDR3: TGTGCCAGCAGTGAATTTGGGGCCAACGTCCTGACTTTC. Residues: CASSEFGANVLTF.

This clonotype has just a few counts. The chain has TRBV2 and TRBJ1-2, with D possibly being TRBD1 (6 bases). The CDR3 runs 14 residues. V was shortened by 6 bases and J by 1 base, with 12 bases between the two germline ends. Germline V gene data show CDR1 as SNHLY and CDR2 as FYNNEI. CDR3 in amino acids: CASRKGGNNYGYTF. CDR3 coding DNA: TGTGCCAGCAGGAAGGGGGGAAATAACTATGGCTACACCTTC.

The table lists this clonotype with a count of one. The chain couples TRBV24-1 to TRBJ1-5; 8 nucleotides agree with TRBD1. Germline CDR1 and CDR2: KGHDR and SFDVKD. The CDR3 covers 14 residues. The V and J ends lost 10 bases and 2 bases, in that order; junction bases with no gene match: 6. DNA of the CDR3: TGTGCCACAATGACAGGGGACGGCAATCAGCCCCAGCATTTT. Amino acids: CATMTGDGNQPQHF.

This chain connects TRBV6-1 to TRBJ1-5; 9 nucleotides align to TRBD1. V shed 6 bases, J shed 1 base, and the junction held 7 bases outside the gene matches. Germline V gene sequence: CDR1 MNHNS, CDR2 SASEGT. The CDR3 has 16 amino acids. The CDR3: CASRTGTGWSNQPQHF. The CDR3 DNA reads as TGTGCCAGCAGGACCGGGACAGGGTGGAGCAATCAGCCCCAGCATTTT.

The V call is TRBV20-1, the J call TRBJ2-1, with D possibly matching TRBD2 (5 bases). Per the germline V gene, CDR1 is DFQATT and CDR2 is SNEGSKA (reference sequence). V was cut by 2 bases and J by 8 bases, with 16 bases left in between. The CDR3 spans 14 residues. CDR3 bases: TGCAGTGCTAGATCACTAGAGGCATATGATGAGCAGTTCTTC. Translation: CSARSLEAYDEQFF.

The V gene is TRBV6-2 or TRBV6-3, the J gene TRBJ1-2, with D perhaps TRBD1 (5 bases). Germline loops: CDR1 MNHEY, CDR2 SVGEGT. V lost 2 bases and J lost 5, with 6 bases in between. The CDR3 contains 12 residues. CDR3 DNA sequence: TGTGCCAGCAGTTACGGGGGTTATGGCTACACCTTC. Protein sequence: CASSYGGYGYTF.

The sample holds a few counts of this clonotype. The rearrangement joins TRBV24-1 to TRBJ2-2; 7 bases are shared with TRBD1. Trimming cost V 4 bases and J 6 bases; bases outside gene matches: 4. Germline CDR1 is KGHDR and CDR2 is SFDVKD. The CDR3 totals 14 residues. CDR3 loop: CATSDWDRPGELFF. In DNA, the CDR3 is TGTGCCACCAGTGACTGGGACAGACCCGGGGAGCTGTTTTTT.

The chain recombines TRBV20-1 with TRBJ2-7; 9 nucleotides agree with TRBD2. CDR1 is DFQATT, CDR2 SNEGSKA, per germline (reference sequence). The CDR3 sequence is 14 residues long. The V gene end was trimmed by 3 bases and the J gene end by 7 bases; junction bases not matched to a gene: 10. The DNA of the CDR3 is TGCAGTGCTAGTTTGGCGGGAGGGCCGGGGGAGCAGTACTTC. Translating it yields CSASLAGGPGEQYF.

This rearrangement joins TRBV2 to TRBJ2-7; tentatively, D is TRBD1 or TRBD2 (8 bases each). The V end was cut by 8 bases, the J end by 0 bases, with 20 bases between. CDR3 length: 16 amino acids. Looked up from germline, CDR1 is SNHLY and CDR2 is FYNNEI. The CDR3 loop is CASRGRTGTSSYEQYF. The CDR3 DNA sequence: TGTGCCAGCCGGGGTAGGACAGGGACTAGCTCCTACGAGCAGTACTTC.

The chain employs TRBV7-3 and TRBJ2-5; TRBD2 aligns across 14 bases. The J segment lost 4 bases and the V segment lost 4 bases, leaving 5 bases of the junction unmatched. The CDR3 sequence is 16 residues long. Germline CDR1 is SGHTA and CDR2 is FQGTGA. As DNA, the CDR3 is TGTGCCAGCAGCTCTGGACTAGCGGGAGGTATAGAGACCCAGTACTTC. Its protein product is CASSSGLAGGIETQYF.

CDR3 region: CASSVSGTVNYGYTF. CDR3 nucleotides: TGTGCCAGCAGCGTAAGTGGGACGGTAAACTATGGCTACACCTTC. The V call is TRBV9, the J call TRBJ1-2, with D possibly matching TRBD1 (5 bases). Germline CDR1 and CDR2: SGDLS and YYNGEE. CDR3 length: 15 residues. The V end was cut by 1 base, the J end by 2 bases, with 12 bases between.

Only one count was recorded for this clonotype. The chain recombines TRBV6-1 with TRBJ1-4, with a possible D match to TRBD1 (5 bases). Germline V CDR1 and CDR2: MNHNS, SASEGT. This CDR3 is 14 amino acids long. Trimming pared 8 bases from V and 3 bases from J, leaving 13 bases between. The CDR3 loop is CASSPRTPNEKLFF. Written as DNA, the CDR3 is TGTGCCAGCTCCCCCCGGACACCTAATGAAAAACTGTTTTTT.

V usage is TRBV7-8 and J usage is TRBJ2-6; D is uncertain. Germline V lookup: CDR1 SGHVS, CDR2 FQNEAQ. V lost 5 bases and J lost 1, with 12 bases in between. The CDR3 is 16 amino acids. CDR3 residues: CASSPRRISGANVLTF. For the CDR3, the DNA is TGTGCCAGCAGCCCACGACGGATTTCTGGGGCCAACGTCCTGACTTTC.

The V call is TRBV7-6, the J call TRBJ1-1; TRBD1 matches at 11 bases. Per germline, CDR1 SGHVS and CDR2 FNYEAQ. With V trimmed by 3 bases and J by 5 bases, 8 bases remained unmatched. The CDR3 sequence is 16 residues long. CDR3 nucleotide sequence: TGTGCCAGCAGCTTGGGTCCCGGGACAGGGGGGACTGAAGCTTTCTTT. Translation gives CASSLGPGTGGTEAFF.

The J gene is TRBJ2-7, the V gene TRBV3-1; D is uncertain. CDR3 size: 13 residues. Germline V CDR1 and CDR2: LGHDT, YNNKEL (reference sequence). The V and J ends lost 2 bases and 5 bases respectively, with 10 bases between them. The chain's CDR3 is CASSQFSVDEQYF. The CDR3 DNA follows: TGTGCCAGCAGCCAATTCAGCGTGGACGAGCAGTACTTC.

This chain joins TRBV20-1 and TRBJ2-3; TRBD1 aligns across 8 bases. Unmatched junction bases numbered 5, after V lost 2 bases and J lost 4 bases. There are 14 residues in the CDR3. Germline assignment: CDR1 DFQATT and CDR2 SNEGSKA (reference sequence). The CDR3 is CSARRTGIPDTQYF. The CDR3 region has the DNA TGCAGTGCTAGAAGGACAGGGATCCCAGATACGCAGTATTTT.